A selection of T cell receptor beta chains follows, all from one sample in a study of CD8 T cells in ankylosing spondylitis. TCRdb reprocessed the 5' RACE reads via MiXCR and lists one record per CDR3 protein. Counted here are about 540,000 distinct CDR3 sequences, roughly 13% occurring once; the ten biggest clones make up almost 7%. Sequenced: blood, either unsorted or a sorted T cell fraction (not recorded which). The source of these receptors is a male donor with ankylosing spondylitis. The CDR3 runs from the conserved cysteine through the conserved F or W. The D gene is left open where the match is weak. A row's size may be missing; if present it is once, few, many or a size class.

V	size	J	D	CDR3	DNA
TRBV29-1	few	TRBJ1-1	NA	CSVEVGRAEAFF	TGCAGCGTTGAGGTAGGGCGGGCTGAAGCTTTCTTT
TRBV7-9	few	TRBJ1-6	NA	CASSPQERASPLHF	TGTGCCAGCAGCCCGCAAGAAAGGGCCTCACCCCTCCACTTT
TRBV29-1	few	TRBJ2-3	NA	CSGGRPDTQYF	TGCAGCGGCGGGCGCCCAGATACGCAGTATTTT
TRBV29-1	many	TRBJ2-5	TRBD1	CSVWGTGNQETQYF	TGCAGCGTTTGGGGGACAGGGAACCAAGAGACCCAGTACTTC
TRBV7-9	NA	TRBJ2-2	TRBD2	CASRGRATGELFF	TGTGCCAGCAGAGGGAGGGCCACCGGGGAGCTGTTTTTT
TRBV6-5	NA	TRBJ1-5	NA	CASTYSGDGNQPQHF	TGTGCCAGCACCTACTCAGGGGACGGCAATCAGCCCCAGCATTTT
TRBV5-1	few	TRBJ1-1	NA	CASSSAGAQTEAFF	TGCGCCAGCAGCTCCGCAGGGGCGCAAACTGAAGCTTTCTTT
TRBV20-1	NA	TRBJ1-5	NA	CSARAANSNQPQHF	TGCAGTGCTAGAGCCGCGAATAGCAATCAGCCCCAGCATTTT
TRBV10-3	NA	TRBJ1-4	NA	CAISPGQNNEKLFF	TGTGCCATCAGTCCCGGACAGAATAATGAAAAACTGTTTTTT
TRBV29-1	few	TRBJ1-6	TRBD1	CSVGTGGGNSPLHF	TGCAGCGTTGGGACAGGGGGAGGTAATTCACCCCTCCACTTT
TRBV5-5	many	TRBJ2-7	NA	CASSSNYEQYF	TGTGCCAGCAGCTCGAACTACGAGCAGTACTTC
TRBV12-3/TRBV12-4	few	TRBJ2-2	TRBD1	CASGPRTGGMNTGELFF	TGTGCCAGCGGCCCCCGGACAGGGGGAATGAACACCGGGGAGCTGTTTTTT
TRBV5-1	many	TRBJ2-3	TRBD1	CASSRDRGPDTQYF	TGCGCCAGCAGCCGGGACAGGGGACCAGATACGCAGTATTTT
TRBV29-1	many	TRBJ2-6	TRBD1	CSVEGIRTGGSGANVLTF	TGCAGCGTTGAAGGAATTAGGACAGGGGGCTCTGGGGCCAACGTCCTGACTTTC
TRBV6-1	many	TRBJ2-1	NA	CASSLEGPYNEQFF	TGTGCCAGCTCCCTTGAGGGGCCTTACAATGAGCAGTTCTTC
TRBV15	few	TRBJ2-2	NA	CATSRERGYTGELFF	TGTGCCACCAGCAGAGAACGGGGGTACACCGGGGAGCTGTTTTTT
TRBV7-8	many	TRBJ1-3	NA	CASSLMGVSGNTIYF	TGTGCCAGCAGCTTAATGGGGGTCTCTGGAAACACCATATATTTT
TRBV6-5	many	TRBJ1-2	TRBD1	CASSYGPQGAWGYTF	TGTGCCAGCAGTTACGGTCCACAGGGGGCCTGGGGCTACACCTTC
TRBV20-1	few	TRBJ2-5	TRBD1	CSARGRTGSEETQYF	TGCAGTGCTAGAGGAAGGACAGGGTCGGAAGAGACCCAGTACTTC
TRBV29-1	NA	TRBJ1-1	TRBD1	CSVTGQANTEAFF	TGCAGCGTTACGGGACAGGCAAACACTGAAGCTTTCTTT
TRBV20-1	NA	TRBJ1-3	NA	CSASPIGPGGGNTIYF	TGCAGTGCTAGTCCGATAGGGCCCGGTGGGGGAAACACCATATATTTT
TRBV7-2	few	TRBJ2-5	NA	CASSTPTELQETQYF	TGTGCCAGCAGCACTCCGACAGAACTCCAAGAGACCCAGTACTTC
TRBV11-2	few	TRBJ2-5	TRBD1	CASSPSGGAETQYF	TGTGCCAGCAGCCCCTCAGGGGGCGCGGAGACCCAGTACTTC
TRBV11-2	NA	TRBJ2-7	NA	CASSLVPSSYEQYF	TGTGCCAGCAGCTTAGTTCCTAGTAGCTACGAGCAGTACTTC
TRBV20-1	NA	TRBJ2-2	NA	CSASRLLNTGELFF	TGCAGTGCTAGCAGGCTCCTTAACACCGGGGAGCTGTTTTTT
TRBV12-3/TRBV12-4	few	TRBJ2-3	TRBD2	CASRSGDYLDTQYF	TGTGCCAGCAGGAGTGGGGACTACTTAGATACGCAGTATTTT
TRBV10-3	NA	TRBJ1-1	NA	CATGRQVNTEAFF	TGTGCCACCGGCCGGCAGGTGAACACTGAAGCTTTCTTT
TRBV28	NA	TRBJ1-5	TRBD1	CASSSPGQEPGQPQHF	TGTGCCAGCAGTTCACCCGGACAGGAACCGGGGCAGCCCCAGCATTTT
TRBV20-1	many	TRBJ2-1	TRBD1	CSARAGTGTDNEQFF	TGCAGTGCTAGAGCGGGGACAGGGACAGACAATGAGCAGTTCTTC
TRBV7-9	few	TRBJ2-5	TRBD2	CASSELAGLQETQYF	TGTGCCAGCAGCGAGCTAGCGGGCCTTCAAGAGACCCAGTACTTC
TRBV20-1	NA	TRBJ2-3	TRBD2	CSARARPGRAADTQYF	TGCAGTGCTAGAGCCCGTCCCGGGAGGGCCGCAGATACGCAGTATTTT
TRBV20-1	few	TRBJ1-2	TRBD1	CSARDRPGGIYGYTF	TGCAGTGCTAGAGATCGGCCAGGGGGGATCTATGGCTACACCTTC
TRBV10-3	few	TRBJ2-5	TRBD1	CAISPGQGTLKQETQYF	TGTGCCATCAGTCCGGGACAGGGGACCCTAAAACAAGAGACCCAGTACTTC
TRBV15	few	TRBJ2-5	NA	CATSGLDTQETQYF	TGTGCCACCAGCGGATTGGACACCCAGGAGACCCAGTACTTC
TRBV20-1	NA	TRBJ1-2	TRBD1	CSARDGQGNYGYTF	TGCAGTGCTAGAGATGGACAGGGGAACTATGGCTACACCTTC
TRBV7-9	NA	TRBJ2-7	NA	CASSSFHRVYEQYF	TGTGCCAGCAGCTCCTTTCACAGGGTCTACGAGCAGTACTTC
TRBV4-1	NA	TRBJ2-5	TRBD2	CASSQDRLAGGPPQETQYF	TGCGCCAGCAGCCAAGATCGACTAGCGGGAGGCCCACCCCAAGAGACCCAGTACTTC
TRBV2	NA	TRBJ1-1	TRBD1	CASFGQGNEAFF	TGTGCCAGCTTTGGACAGGGGAATGAAGCTTTCTTT
TRBV7-9	few	TRBJ2-3	NA	CASSIGQPTDTQYF	TGTGCCAGCAGCATCGGACAGCCCACAGATACGCAGTATTTT
TRBV12-3/TRBV12-4	many	TRBJ2-3	TRBD2	CASSSPLAGGGTDTQYF	TGTGCCAGCAGTTCGCCCTTAGCGGGAGGTGGAACAGATACGCAGTATTTT
TRBV4-2	few	TRBJ1-6	NA	CASSRAKVQGGSPLHF	TGTGCCAGCAGCCGCGCCAAAGTACAGGGCGGTTCACCCCTCCACTTT
TRBV20-1	few	TRBJ2-2	TRBD2	CSARSSGRSSAGELFF	TGCAGTGCTAGGAGTAGCGGGAGGTCTAGCGCCGGGGAGCTGTTTTTT
TRBV7-2	NA	TRBJ2-7	NA	CASSWRGVYEQYF	TGTGCCAGCTCGTGGAGAGGCGTCTACGAGCAGTACTTC
TRBV20-1	NA	TRBJ2-5	NA	CSVGSPEETQYF	TGCAGTGTAGGGTCTCCCGAGGAGACCCAGTACTTC
TRBV5-1	NA	TRBJ2-7	TRBD1	CASGMGQGSQEQYF	TGCGCCAGCGGGATGGGACAGGGGTCACAAGAGCAGTACTTC
TRBV19	NA	TRBJ1-5	NA	CASSTPGRGDQPQHF	TGTGCCAGTAGTACCCCGGGCAGGGGCGATCAGCCCCAGCATTTT